A single sample is the source of the 19 T cell receptor beta chains below, sequenced in a study of human T cells and chemical hapten exposure. TCRdb independently ran MiXCR on the RACE reads; one entry per CDR3 protein. The sample yields 190,000 or so distinct CDR3 sequences, around 30% seen once. Time point given: pre-sensitization, week 0. This sample's treatment: therapeutic diphenylcyclopropenone sensitization with weekly scalp DPC. Sequences were derived from whole blood, sampled in connection with sensitization to the hapten diphenylcyclopropenone (DPC). The receptors were sampled from a young woman with alopecia areata. Some clones in this sample may be carry-over from other donors' samples.

The rearrangement joins TRBV7-2 to TRBJ2-7; the D gene could be TRBD1 or TRBD2 (5 bases each). The CDR3 loop spans 14 amino acids. Germline-derived CDR1 and CDR2 are SGHTA and FQGNSA. Trimming stripped 5 bases from V and 1 base from J, with 12 bases between. The CDR3 spells CASSVRDGSYEQYF. The DNA of the CDR3 is TGTGCCAGCAGCGTTCGGGACGGATCCTACGAGCAGTACTTC.

Details on this clonotype: At one end the junction does not follow the germline gene, possibly because of a read error. CDR3 in amino acids: CASSSTGIGTETQYF. The CDR3, as DNA: TGTGCCAGCAGTTCGACAGGGATCGGGACAGAAACGCAGTATTTT. This rearrangement joins TRBV7-9 to TRBJ2-3; 7 bases match TRBD1. The CDR3 length is 15 residues. Per the germline V gene, CDR1 is SEHNR and CDR2 is FQNEAQ (reference sequence).

The genes are TRBV28 and TRBJ1-1; the D gene is possibly TRBD1 (6 bases). The CDR3 spans 16 residues. The germline V and J ends were trimmed by 5 bases and 11 bases, with 27 bases remaining between them. Germline loops: CDR1 MDHEN, CDR2 SYDVKM. This CDR3 reads CASSTPGLGAETGAFF. DNA of the CDR3: TGTGCCAGCAGTACCCCCGGGCTGGGGGCTGAAACTGGCGCTTTCTTT.

The chain recombines TRBV28 with TRBJ2-7, with D perhaps TRBD1 or TRBD2 (5 bases each). CDR3 length: 13 residues. V lost 7 bases and J lost 2, with 12 bases in between. Germline V lookup: CDR1 MDHEN, CDR2 SYDVKM. The CDR3 sequence is CASTGDVTYEQYF. DNA of the CDR3: TGTGCCAGCACCGGGGACGTTACCTACGAGCAGTACTTC. Full variable domain (missing parts from reference TRBV28 and TRBJ2-7): DVKVTQSSRYLVKRTGEKVFLECVQDMDHENMFWYRQDPGLGLRLIYFSYDVKMKEKGDIPEGYSVSREKKERFSLILESASTNQTSMYLCASTGDVTYEQYFGPGTRLTVT.

CDR3 in amino acids: CASSSPQGFAELFF. CDR3 nucleotides: TGTGCCAGCAGCTCCCCGCAGGGATTCGCGGAGCTGTTTTTT. This chain connects TRBV7-2 to TRBJ2-2; a weak D match, TRBD1 (5 bases). The CDR3 totals 14 residues. The V end lost 4 bases, the J end lost 10 bases, and 16 bases lay between the germline ends. CDR1 is SGHTA, CDR2 FQGNSA, per germline.

This clonotype has ten or more counts. This chain connects TRBV6-2 or TRBV6-3 to TRBJ1-2; D is perhaps TRBD1 (5 bases). Germline CDR1 MNHEY, CDR2 SVGEGT. This CDR3 region has 13 residues. Between the trimmed V and J ends, which lost 2 bases and 4 bases, there was a span of 8 bases. Here the CDR3 reads CASSYAGTYGYTF. CDR3 DNA: TGTGCCAGCAGTTACGCAGGGACCTATGGCTACACCTTC.

The chain has TRBV10-3 and TRBJ2-7, with D perhaps TRBD2 (5 bases). From germline, CDR1 is ENHRY and CDR2 SYGVKD. The CDR3 length is 13 residues. Trimming stripped 6 bases from V and 3 bases from J, with 12 bases between. CDR3 loop: CAISPVGGYEQYF. In nucleotides, the CDR3 is TGTGCCATCAGCCCCGTCGGAGGCTACGAGCAGTACTTC.

V is TRBV28 and J is TRBJ2-7, with 9 bases lining up with TRBD1. Germline-derived CDR1 and CDR2 are MDHEN and SYDVKM. J gave up 3 bases and V 10 bases, and 7 bases lay outside the gene matches. This CDR3 region has 13 residues. The CDR3 reads CAITGTGRYEQYF. The DNA for the CDR3 is TGTGCCATCACCGGGACAGGGCGCTACGAGCAGTACTTC.

This clonotype showed up just a few times. The V call is TRBV7-9, the J call TRBJ2-4; the D gene could be TRBD1 or TRBD2 (6 bases each). The length of the CDR3 is 14 residues. V gave up 3 bases and J gave up 10 bases, with 16 bases separating them. CDR1 is SEHNR and CDR2 is FQNEAQ in the germline V gene (reference sequence). The CDR3, as DNA: TGTGCCAGCAGCTTGATGGGGGCAGGAGGGATTCAGTACTTC. Residues: CASSLMGAGGIQYF.

The chain recombines TRBV29-1 with TRBJ2-7, with D maybe TRBD1 (6 bases). V was pared by 7 bases and J by 6 bases, with 13 bases between. The CDR3 runs to 11 residues. Germline lookup yields CDR1 SQVTM and CDR2 ANQGSEA. The CDR3, as DNA: TGCAGCGCTTCCGGACAGTGCGAGCAGTACTTC. Translating it yields CSASGQCEQYF.

V usage is TRBV18 and J usage is TRBJ2-1; tentatively, D is TRBD1 (5 bases). This CDR3 is built from 15 residues. V was cut by 3 bases and J by 4 bases, with 13 bases left in between. Germline V gene sequence: CDR1 KGHSH, CDR2 LQKENI. Here the CDR3 DNA reads TGTGCCAGCTCACCCCAGGGTGGACGATACAATGAGCAGTTCTTC. Translating it yields CASSPQGGRYNEQFF.

The chain couples TRBV29-1 to TRBJ2-5, with 9 bases fitting TRBD2. The CDR3 extends over 14 amino acids. The J segment lost 4 bases and the V segment lost 2 bases, leaving 5 bases of the junction unmatched. Germline V gene sequence: CDR1 SQVTM, CDR2 ANQGSEA. The CDR3 loop reads CSVEKGTSRETQYF. The CDR3 DNA reads as TGCAGCGTTGAAAAGGGGACTAGCCGAGAGACCCAGTACTTC. The whole variable domain, remainder taken from reference TRBV29-1 and TRBJ2-5, is SAVISQKPSRDICQRGTSLTIQCQVDSQVTMMFWYRQQPGQSLTLIATANQGSEATYESGFVIDKFPISRPNLTFSTLTVSNMSPEDSSIYLCSVEKGTSRETQYFGPGTRLLVL.

This clonotype was seen only a few times. CDR3 DNA sequence: TGCGCCAGCAGTGAGTTCGCTGGAGGGACTGAAGCTTTCTTT. This encodes CASSEFAGGTEAFF. V and J are TRBV10-2 and TRBJ1-1; D is unresolved. V lost 1 base to trimming and J lost 5 bases, with 11 bases between them. Germline assignment: CDR1 WSHSY and CDR2 SAAADI. The CDR3 length is 14 residues.

The rearrangement uses TRBV7-2 and TRBJ1-1, with 8 bases aligning to TRBD1. Losses at the gene ends were 1 base for V and 6 bases for J; bases not matched to a gene: 4. Germline-derived CDR1 and CDR2 are SGHTA and FQGNSA. The CDR3 runs 14 residues. CDR3: CASSLDRGRAEAFF. The CDR3 DNA reads as TGTGCCAGCAGCTTAGACAGGGGGAGGGCTGAAGCTTTCTTT.

The chain is built from TRBV20-1 and TRBJ1-1, with 7 bases aligning to TRBD1. The CDR3 contains 16 residues. Germline V lookup: CDR1 DFQATT, CDR2 SNEGSKA (reference sequence). J gave up 3 bases and V 6 bases, and 16 bases lay outside the gene matches. CDR3 bases: TGCAGTGCCAGGGGCCAGACAGGGCCGGGGGACACTGAAGCTTTCTTT. It translates to CSARGQTGPGDTEAFF.

This chain connects TRBV15 to TRBJ1-4, with D possibly being TRBD1 (5 bases). The CDR3 spans 13 residues. The ends were cut back, 6 bases at V and 7 bases at J, with 12 bases in the middle. CDR1 and CDR2 from the germline V gene are LNHNV and YYDKDF (reference sequence). CDR3 bases: TGTGCCACCAGATCACTCGGGGGTGAAAAACTGTTTTTT. Its translation: CATRSLGGEKLFF.

A remark on this clonotype: Mismatch with germline at one junction end may stem from a read error. In DNA, the CDR3 is TGCGCCAGCGGCCAAGATCTGAGGGGCCAAGAGACCCAGTACTTC. Encoded protein: CASGQDLRGQETQYF. This chain joins TRBV4-3 and TRBJ2-5; possibly TRBD1 or TRBD2 for D (5 bases each). CDR1 and CDR2 from the germline V gene are LGHNA and YSLEER. The CDR3 extends over 15 amino acids.

This clonotype occurred a few times. The chain joins TRBV29-1 to TRBJ2-7; TRBD2 matches at 10 bases. This CDR3 has 16 residues. Looked up from germline, CDR1 is SQVTM and CDR2 is ANQGSEA. V dropped 5 bases and J dropped 1; count of bases not matched to a gene: 11. CDR3 in amino acids: CSVPVGGLAHSYEQYF. Here the CDR3 DNA reads TGCAGCGTTCCGGTGGGGGGACTAGCGCATTCCTACGAGCAGTACTTC.

This clonotype was seen many times. The chain employs TRBV28 and TRBJ1-5, with 7 bases lining up with TRBD1. The CDR3 sequence is 14 residues long. J was trimmed by 3 bases and V by 4 bases; bases with no gene match: 3. Germline CDR1 reads MDHEN; CDR2 reads SYDVKM. The CDR3 coding sequence is TGTGCCAGCAGTTCGGGACAGAACAATCAGCCCCAGCATTTT. Amino acid sequence: CASSSGQNNQPQHF.